The next 4 T cell receptor beta chains were all read from a single sample in a study of Ad26.COV2.S vaccination and SARS-CoV-2 variants. Treatment: some 20 received Ad26.COV2.S at low or high dose, single or two shots; 5 received placebo; per-sample allocation not given. It was on day 63 after the first vaccine or placebo injection that samples were taken. Measured with immunoSEQ multiplex PCR; TCRdb has only the in-frame clones, and not every one. The repertoire holds about 680,000 clones, more than 80% seen once, with about 1.5% in the top ten. Sequencing was performed on peripheral blood, taken in a trial of Ad26.COV2.S vaccine versus placebo. All receptors come from a person aged 18-65 years who received the Ad26.COV2.S COVID-19 vaccine or a placebo.

This clone was seen at least ten times. The chain uses TRBV10-3 and TRBJ1-6; 9 bases map to TRBD1. Germline V lookup: CDR1 ENHRY, CDR2 SYGVKD. The CDR3 contains 16 residues. V was clipped by 6 bases and J by 9 bases; unmatched bases: 12. CDR3 bases: TGTGCCATCAGCACGGGCTCCGGGACAGGGACTTCACCCCTCCACTTT. It translates to CAISTGSGTGTSPLHF.

Only a few counts were recorded for this clone. The gene calls are TRBV6-6 and TRBJ2-7, with 7 bases that match TRBD1. The CDR3 runs to 15 residues. The germline V gene encodes CDR1 MNHNY and CDR2 SVGAGI (reference sequence). Germline trimming cut 0 bases from V and 4 bases from J; bases unmatched to any gene: 6. For the CDR3, the DNA is TGTGCCAGCAGTTACTCTTCGACAGGGATGTACGAGCAGTACTTC. It is translated as CASSYSSTGMYEQYF.

This chain joins TRBV6-2 or TRBV6-3 and TRBJ2-2; TRBD2 matches 12 bases. V gave up 5 bases and J gave up 6 bases; unmatched junction bases: 10. This CDR3 has 17 residues. Germline CDR1 reads MNHEY; CDR2 reads SVGEGT. The CDR3 reads CASSPLAGGPFPGELFF. The CDR3 nucleotides are TGTGCCAGCAGTCCCCTAGCGGGGGGGCCGTTTCCCGGGGAGCTGTTTTTT.

The rearrangement uses TRBV5-5 and TRBJ2-2; a weak D match, TRBD2 (5 bases). The CDR3 has 15 amino acids. Trimming shortened V by 0 bases and J by 5 bases, and 11 bases separated the two germline ends. Germline V lookup: CDR1 SGHKS, CDR2 YYEKEE (reference sequence). The CDR3 loop is CASSLEPGSTGELFF. CDR3 sequence (DNA): TGTGCCAGCAGCTTGGAGCCGGGAAGTACCGGGGAGCTGTTTTTT.